This TCR beta chain was recovered during a study of T cells after yellow fever vaccination. Overall study results and limits: Almost all vaccine-responding clonotypes escaped detection in sorted memory subsets on day 0. Booster sampling recovered most clones from primary vaccination (about 97% CD4, around 90% CD8).

TCRdb redid the calling of the 5' RACE reads with MiXCR, one entry per CDR3 protein. The sample lists about 32,000 distinct CDR3 sequences, more than 9% occurring once. In this sample, this clonotype turned up many times. The CDR3 has 15 residues. V was clipped by 2 bases and J by 3 bases, with 12 bases between them. CDR1 and CDR2 from the germline V gene are LNHDA and SQIVND (reference sequence). The receptor comes from a man aged 18 to 30 who received the YFV17D yellow fever vaccine. Source: PBMCs, either bulk or a sorted T-cell subset (CD4+, CD8+, memory, or dextramer-sorted; not recorded which), taken around 15 days after the first yellow fever vaccination. The chain uses TRBV19 and TRBJ2-3; maybe TRBD2 (6 bases). CDR3 residues: CASSIRTSLTDTQYF. The CDR3 DNA follows: TGTGCCAGTAGTATACGTACTAGCCTTACAGATACGCAGTATTTT.